This T cell receptor beta chain was retrieved from a study of T cell clones after liver transplantation. Study at large: Pre-transplant mixed lymphocyte reactions yielded third-party-reactive TCRbeta sequences as comparators for graft-donor-reactive sequences.

A single count supports this clone. Repertoires were generated with immunoSEQ multiplex PCR, while TCRdb's copy carries only in-frame clones and drops some. The sample records approximately 51,000 clones, about 90% being singletons. The source is a human patient who received a liver transplant. Some T cells may be the graft donor's. This sample comprised CD8+ T cells from blood, obtained 12 months after liver transplant.

CDR3 nucleotides: TGTGCCAGCAGCTTCGGCGGGAGGAGCTACGAGCAGTACTTC. As protein: CASSFGGRSYEQYF. The rearrangement joins TRBV7-2 to TRBJ2-7, with 8 bases fitting TRBD2. Germline CDR1 is SGHTA and CDR2 is FQGNSA. The J segment lost 3 bases and the V segment lost 3 bases, leaving 4 bases of the junction unmatched. This CDR3 spans 14 amino acids.